What follows are 4 T cell receptor beta chains derived from one specimen sequenced in a study of T cell repertoires in cytomegalovirus infection. Each CDR3 protein gets one entry after TCRdb re-called the reads with MiXCR. Among about 460,000 distinct CDR3 sequences listed, about 10% were seen once. Sample: PBMCs. The receptors were sampled from a human donor in good health (CMV status not recorded). Some clones in this sample may be carry-over from other donors' samples.

This clonotype was seen only a few times. The J gene is TRBJ1-2, the V gene TRBV27; possible D gene TRBD1, 5 bases. V dropped 1 base and J dropped 6 bases, with 9 bases sitting between them. Germline V gene data show CDR1 as MNHEY and CDR2 as SMNVEV (reference sequence). The CDR3 has 13 residues. CDR3 nucleotide sequence: TGTGCCAGCAGTTTATGGGGGGGGAATGGCTACACCTTC. This encodes CASSLWGGNGYTF.

This clonotype was picked up many times. The chain carries TRBV15 and TRBJ2-5; 8 bases are shared with TRBD1. Losses at the gene ends were 8 bases for V and 5 bases for J; bases not matched to a gene: 13. The CDR3 contains 15 residues. Germline lookup yields CDR1 LNHNV and CDR2 YYDKDF (reference sequence). CDR3 in DNA: TGTGCCACCCGCGCTGTCAGGGGGCGCCGGGAGACCCAGTACTTC. This sequence encodes CATRAVRGRRETQYF.

The chain uses TRBV4-1 and TRBJ1-1, with D possibly TRBD1 on 5 matching bases. Trimming cost V 1 base and J 1 base, with 16 bases left between them. The germline V gene has CDR1 MGHRA and CDR2 YSYEKL. This CDR3 has 17 residues. The CDR3 here is CASSQGRAFKGNTEAFF. CDR3 sequence (DNA): TGCGCCAGCAGCCAAGGCAGGGCCTTTAAGGGGAACACTGAAGCTTTCTTT.

This clonotype was seen repeatedly, ten times or more. The chain joins TRBV6-1 to TRBJ2-3; maybe TRBD1 (6 bases). Trimming cost V 0 bases and J 6 bases, with 22 bases left between them. The CDR3 has 18 residues. Germline lookup yields CDR1 MNHNS and CDR2 SASEGT. CDR3 coding DNA: TGTGCCAGCAGTGAAGCCCCGGAACCACAGGGCCTCGGGGATACGCAGTATTTT. It encodes CASSEAPEPQGLGDTQYF.